The 32 T cell receptor beta chains below all came from one sample that was sequenced in a study of blood T cell repertoires in COVID-19. TCRdb's table, derived via immunoSEQ multiplex PCR, lists solely in-frame clones and lacks some. Found here are approximately 200,000 clones, less than 90% of them singletons; the top ten hold roughly a tenth. The sequenced material came from peripheral blood. These TCRs come from a woman at least 80 years old with COVID-19, enrolled during active disease.

The table lists this clone with a few counts. CDR3 amino acids: CASSLGTGTPDTQYF. The CDR3 DNA sequence: TGCGCCAGCAGCTTGGGGACAGGGACCCCAGATACGCAGTATTTT. This chain uses TRBV5-1 with TRBJ2-3, with 8 bases aligning to TRBD1. V shed 0 bases, J shed 4 bases, and the junction held 4 bases outside the gene matches. Germline V gene lookup returns CDR1 SGHRS and CDR2 YFSETQ. This CDR3 is 15 amino acids long.

The chain recombines TRBV9 with TRBJ2-5; the match to TRBD2 covers 9 bases. Germline V CDR1 and CDR2: SGDLS, YYNGEE. The junction had 3 bases not matched to a gene; V was cut back by 0 bases and J by 0 bases. CDR3 length: 16 residues. The CDR3 nucleotides read TGTGCCAGCAGCGTAGCTATAGCGGGGGACCAAGAGACCCAGTACTTC. Protein product: CASSVAIAGDQETQYF.

The gene calls are TRBV23-1 and TRBJ1-5; 8 bases match TRBD1. TRBV23-1 is labeled an ORF, and its function is uncertain. CDR3 length equals 18 residues. V lost 3 bases, J lost 4 bases, and 14 bases stayed unmatched. The CDR3 nucleotides are TGCGCCAGCAGTCACCTGAGCGGGCGGACAGGGAATAATCAGCCCCAGCATTTT. Amino acids: CASSHLSGRTGNNQPQHF.

J is TRBJ1-1 and V is TRBV5-6; D uncertain. CDR3 size: 14 residues. V lost 4 bases and J lost 4, with 14 bases in between. Germline CDR1 reads SGHDT; CDR2 reads YYEEEE. CDR3 in amino acids: CASSVARGSTEAFF. Written as DNA, the CDR3 is TGTGCCAGCAGCGTGGCCCGAGGGAGCACTGAAGCTTTCTTT.

This rearrangement joins TRBV6-2 or TRBV6-3 to TRBJ2-1; 8 nucleotides line up with TRBD2. Germline V gene data show CDR1 as MNHEY and CDR2 as SVGEGT. The CDR3 runs to 13 residues. The trim removed 4 bases at V and 12 bases at J, leaving 8 bases unmatched. In DNA form, the CDR3 reads TGTGCCAGCAGTTCCGGGGGGGTCGTCGTGCAGTTCTTC. Translated, it gives CASSSGGVVVQFF.

J is TRBJ2-7 and V is TRBV18, with a possible D match to TRBD2 (6 bases). The CDR3 covers 13 residues. Trimming shortened V by 3 bases and J by 5 bases, and 11 bases separated the two germline ends. From germline, CDR1 is KGHSH and CDR2 LQKENI. CDR3 amino acids: CASSPGTSNEQYV. The CDR3 DNA follows: TGTGCCAGCTCACCGGGGACTTCTAACGAGCAGTACGTC.

J is TRBJ2-3 and V is TRBV3-1 (or the pseudogene TRBV3-2); TRBD2 agrees at 8 bases. Looked up from germline, CDR1 is LGHDT and CDR2 is YNNKEL (reference sequence). V shed 4 bases, J shed 2 bases, and the junction held 8 bases outside the gene matches. The CDR3 runs to 16 residues. CDR3 residues: CASSPSGGLSTDTQYF. DNA for the CDR3: TGTGCCAGCAGCCCCAGCGGGGGCCTATCCACAGATACGCAGTATTTT.

A remark on this clone: A read error may account for a junction end that differs from germline. This chain joins TRBV6-1 and TRBJ2-3; 10 bases agree with TRBD1. This CDR3 is 15 amino acids long. Per germline, CDR1 MNHNS and CDR2 SASEGT. The CDR3 is CASGDRGRGTDTQYF. For the CDR3, the DNA is TGTGCCAGCGGTGACAGGGGGCGAGGCACAGATACGCAGTATTTT.

This clone was observed a single time. This chain uses TRBV2 with TRBJ2-6; 12 positions match TRBD2. There are 18 residues in the CDR3. V was clipped by 4 bases and J by 2 bases; unmatched bases: 6. In germline, CDR1 is SNHLY, CDR2 FYNNEI. The CDR3: CASSGTRLAGAGANVLTF. The CDR3 DNA is TGTGCCAGCAGTGGAACCCGACTAGCGGGGGCTGGGGCCAACGTCCTGACTTTC.

This sequence joins TRBV6-5 and TRBJ1-1, with a weak D call TRBD1 (5 bases). V lost 2 bases and J lost 3, with 10 bases in between. CDR1 is MNHEY and CDR2 is SVGAGI in the germline V gene. The CDR3 covers 14 residues. Here the CDR3 reads CASSYGVGDTEAFF. For the CDR3, the DNA is TGTGCCAGCAGTTACGGAGTAGGGGACACTGAAGCTTTCTTT.

A remark on this clone: The sample carries other DNA sequences with the same CDR3. The chain employs TRBV27 and TRBJ2-5, with 8 bases fitting TRBD1. The germline CDR1 and CDR2 sequences are MNHEY and SMNVEV (reference sequence). V lost 3 bases and J lost 1; bases outside the gene matches: 1. The CDR3 covers 14 residues. CDR3 sequence reads: CASSFGQGQETQYF. The CDR3 DNA follows: TGTGCCAGCAGTTTTGGACAGGGCCAAGAGACCCAGTACTTC.

CDR3 loop: CASRASGVEQYF. The CDR3 nucleotides are TGTGCCAGCAGGGCTAGCGGGGTCGAGCAGTACTTC. The rearrangement joins TRBV6-6 to TRBJ2-7; TRBD2 matches 9 bases. There are 12 residues in the CDR3. V was clipped by 6 bases and J by 6 bases; unmatched bases: 3. Germline CDR1 is MNHNY and CDR2 is SVGAGI (reference sequence).

The CDR3 region is CASTERGGLSGETQYF. Here the CDR3 DNA reads TGTGCCAGCACCGAGCGGGGGGGCCTTTCGGGAGAGACCCAGTACTTC. The rearrangement uses TRBV5-4 and TRBJ2-5; 10 bases are a match to TRBD2. J gave up 4 bases and V 6 bases, and 12 bases lay outside the gene matches. Germline V gene lookup returns CDR1 SGHNT and CDR2 YYREEE (reference sequence). The length of the CDR3 is 16 residues. Full variable domain (missing parts from reference TRBV5-4 and TRBJ2-5): ETGVTQSPTHLIKTRGQQVTLRCSSQSGHNTVSWYQQALGQGPQFIFQYYREEENGRGNFPPRFSGLQFPNYSSELNVNALELDDSALYLCASTERGGLSGETQYFGPGTRLLVL.

The rearrangement uses TRBV4-1 and TRBJ2-7; D perhaps matches TRBD1 (5 bases). The V end was cut by 5 bases, the J end by 0 bases, with 20 bases between. Germline V gene data show CDR1 as MGHRA and CDR2 as YSYEKL. This CDR3 comprises 17 residues. The chain's CDR3 is CASSVTHATGYSYEQYF. CDR3 in DNA: TGCGCCAGCAGCGTAACTCATGCCACAGGCTACTCCTACGAGCAGTACTTC.

This chain uses TRBV10-3 with TRBJ2-5; 9 nucleotides match TRBD2. The CDR3 totals 15 residues. Unmatched junction bases numbered 7, after V lost 4 bases and J lost 4 bases. Looked up from germline, CDR1 is ENHRY and CDR2 is SYGVKD. CDR3 sequence: CAISGVAGGLETQYF. Here the CDR3 DNA reads TGTGCCATCAGTGGTGTGGCGGGGGGGCTAGAGACCCAGTACTTC.

This clone appeared a few times. The J gene is TRBJ1-2, the V gene TRBV7-9, with D maybe TRBD1 (5 bases). Germline loops: CDR1 SEHNR, CDR2 FQNEAQ (reference sequence). With 4 bases removed from V and 0 bases from J, the gap between germline ends came to 15 bases. The CDR3 loop spans 16 amino acids. The CDR3 loop reads CASSSHKGTTNYGYTF. CDR3 coding DNA: TGTGCCAGCAGCTCCCATAAGGGGACTACTAACTATGGCTACACCTTC. Full variable domain (rest looked up from reference TRBV7-9 and TRBJ1-2): DTGVSQNPRHKITKRGQNVTFRCDPISEHNRLYWYRQTLGQGPEFLTYFQNEAQLEKSRLLSDRFSAERPKGSFSTLEIQRTEQGDSAMYLCASSSHKGTTNYGYTFGSGTRLTVV.

This clone has a handful of counts. This sequence joins TRBV19 and TRBJ2-5; 8 bases are shared with TRBD2. J was trimmed by 4 bases and V by 6 bases; bases with no gene match: 7. Germline V gives CDR1 LNHDA, CDR2 SQIVND (reference sequence). The CDR3 is 14 residues long. Written as DNA, the CDR3 is TGTGCCAGTAGCGGGGGGGCCGTGGGAGAGACCCAGTACTTC. Translating gives CASSGGAVGETQYF.

In the case of this clone: Other DNA sequences in the sample encode the same CDR3. This chain links TRBV5-4 with TRBJ1-3, with D hard to call. The germline V gene encodes CDR1 SGHNT and CDR2 YYREEE (reference sequence). V was pared by 2 bases and J by 0 bases, with 9 bases between. The CDR3 consists of 15 residues. The DNA of the CDR3 is TGTGCCAGCAGCTTCGACTCGAGCTCTGGAAACACCATATATTTT. This translates into CASSFDSSSGNTIYF.

The V gene is TRBV6-4, the J gene TRBJ1-3; tentatively, D is TRBD1 (6 bases). The V gene's germline CDR1 is MRHNA and CDR2 SNTAGT. Trimming removed 6 bases from V and 3 bases from J, with 12 bases in between. The CDR3 consists of 14 residues. CDR3 coding DNA: TGTGCCAGCAGGGCGGACAGTCTTGGAAACACCATATATTTT. It is translated as CASRADSLGNTIYF.

The CDR3 sequence: CASSPLPQDLTGELFF. Here the CDR3 DNA reads TGTGCCAGCTCACCATTACCACAGGACCTCACCGGGGAGCTGTTTTTT. This chain connects TRBV18 to TRBJ2-2; tentative D call: TRBD1 (5 bases). This CDR3 is built from 16 residues. V was clipped by 2 bases and J by 4 bases, with 14 bases between them. The V gene's germline CDR1 is KGHSH and CDR2 LQKENI.

The rearrangement uses TRBV2 and TRBJ1-1; tentative D call: TRBD1 (5 bases). V lost 8 bases to trimming and J lost 4 bases, with 20 bases between them. The CDR3 runs to 15 residues. The germline gives CDR1 SNHLY, CDR2 FYNNEI. The CDR3 sequence is CASWERRVLVTEAFF. The DNA of the CDR3 is TGTGCCAGCTGGGAACGCAGGGTTTTAGTCACTGAAGCTTTCTTT.

This sequence joins TRBV6-2 or TRBV6-3 and TRBJ2-1, with 9 bases lining up with TRBD1. The trim removed 6 bases at V and 8 bases at J, leaving 11 bases unmatched. The CDR3 covers 15 residues. The germline CDR1 and CDR2 sequences are MNHEY and SVGEGT. Here the CDR3 reads CASSRKTGGYDEQFF. In DNA form, the CDR3 reads TGTGCCAGCAGCCGAAAAACAGGGGGCTATGATGAGCAGTTCTTC.

V and J are TRBV6-5 and TRBJ1-1; TRBD1 agrees at 10 bases. Trimming at V came to 5 bases and at J to 4 bases, leaving 7 bases not matched to a gene. Germline-derived CDR1 and CDR2 are MNHEY and SVGAGI. CDR3 length equals 15 residues. CDR3: CASSPTGGVRTEAFF. DNA for the CDR3: TGTGCCAGCAGTCCGACAGGGGGCGTTCGCACTGAAGCTTTCTTT.

About this clone itself: The sample has other DNA sequences that encode this CDR3 too. The chain combines TRBV7-9 with TRBJ2-3; 10 positions agree with TRBD2. This CDR3 has 15 amino acids. V lost 5 bases to trimming and J lost 1 base; unmatched junction nucleotides: 3. Germline V gene lookup returns CDR1 SEHNR and CDR2 FQNEAQ (reference sequence). The CDR3, as DNA: TGTGCCAGCAGCCCTCTAGCGGGGGGCACAGATACGCAGTATTTT. It yields the protein CASSPLAGGTDTQYF.

CDR3 coding DNA: TGTGCCAGCAGCCAGAAGCGGGGGAGCTCCTACAATGAGCAGTTCTTC. Amino acids: CASSQKRGSSYNEQFF. The chain is built from TRBV3-1 (or the pseudogene TRBV3-2) and TRBJ2-1, with TRBD2 identical over 8 bases. Trimming took 3 bases from V and 0 from J; bases not matched to a gene: 4. This CDR3 contains 16 residues. Per germline, CDR1 LGHDT and CDR2 YNNKEL (reference sequence).

V and J are TRBV4-1 and TRBJ2-2, with 7 bases identical to TRBD1. Germline CDR1 and CDR2: MGHRA and YSYEKL. With 5 bases clipped from V and 1 base from J, the junction kept 4 bases outside the gene matches. The CDR3 is made up of 15 amino acids. The CDR3 here is CASSSGGMNTGELFF. In nucleotides, the CDR3 is TGCGCCAGCAGCTCAGGGGGTATGAACACCGGGGAGCTGTTTTTT.

The chain combines TRBV12-3 or TRBV12-4 with TRBJ1-1; D is unresolved. The CDR3 runs 13 residues. The V gene lost 8 bases and the J gene lost 1 base, with 11 bases spanning the gap. The CDR3 coding sequence is TGTGCCAGCGCCGCCCTTAGGAACACTGAAGCTTTCTTT. This sequence encodes CASAALRNTEAFF.

The rearrangement links TRBV5-1 to TRBJ1-1, with 8 nucleotides matching TRBD1. V dropped 4 bases and J dropped 2; count of bases not matched to a gene: 4. The CDR3 runs 14 residues. The germline V gene encodes CDR1 SGHRS and CDR2 YFSETQ. The CDR3 loop reads CASSAGQVNTEAFF. The CDR3 DNA follows: TGCGCCAGCAGCGCGGGACAGGTTAACACTGAAGCTTTCTTT.

J is TRBJ1-6 and V is TRBV5-1; maybe TRBD1 (6 bases). Trimming cost V 4 bases and J 9 bases, with 17 bases left between them. Germline V gives CDR1 SGHRS, CDR2 YFSETQ. The CDR3 has 15 residues. CDR3 in DNA: TGCGCCAGCAGCCAGGGGACAACGACGGCTTCACCCCTCCACTTT. It specifies CASSQGTTTASPLHF.

This clone was recorded once. CDR3 sequence reads: CASSSRPGQANTEAFF. The CDR3 region has the DNA TGCGCCAGCAGCTCACGACCGGGACAGGCAAACACTGAAGCTTTCTTT. The chain employs TRBV5-1 and TRBJ1-1, with 8 nucleotides matching TRBD1. Trimming removed 3 bases from V and 2 bases from J; junction bases left unmatched: 9. CDR1 is SGHRS, CDR2 YFSETQ, per germline. The CDR3 length is 16 residues.

The rearrangement joins TRBV18 to TRBJ1-1, with TRBD1 matching 8 bases. The CDR3 has 16 residues. J gave up 2 bases and V 2 bases, and 7 bases lay outside the gene matches. Germline CDR1 reads KGHSH; CDR2 reads LQKENI. CDR3 sequence reads: CASSPRSGGLNTEAFF. The CDR3 region has the DNA TGTGCCAGCTCACCAAGGTCAGGGGGCCTTAACACTGAAGCTTTCTTT.

The chain has TRBV2 and TRBJ2-5; 7 nucleotides align to TRBD1. Germline CDR1 and CDR2: SNHLY and FYNNEI. Germline trimming cut 5 bases from V and 4 bases from J; bases unmatched to any gene: 1. The CDR3 consists of 12 residues. The CDR3 region is CASSRQGETQYF. The CDR3 bases are TGTGCCAGCAGTCGACAGGGAGAGACCCAGTACTTC.